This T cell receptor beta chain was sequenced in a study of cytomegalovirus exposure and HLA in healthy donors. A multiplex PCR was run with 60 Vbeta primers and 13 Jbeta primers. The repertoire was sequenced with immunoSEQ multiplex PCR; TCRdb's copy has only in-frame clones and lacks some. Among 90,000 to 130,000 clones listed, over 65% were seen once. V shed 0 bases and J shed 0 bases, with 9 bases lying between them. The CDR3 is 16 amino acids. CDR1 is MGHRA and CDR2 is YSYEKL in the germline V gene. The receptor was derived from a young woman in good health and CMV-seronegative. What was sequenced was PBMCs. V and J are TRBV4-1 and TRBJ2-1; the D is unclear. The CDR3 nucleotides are TGCGCCAGCAGCCAAGATAGACAAAGCTCCTACAATGAGCAGTTCTTC. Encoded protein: CASSQDRQSSYNEQFF.